This T cell receptor beta chain emerged from a study of cytomegalovirus exposure and HLA in healthy donors. A multiplex PCR was run with 60 Vbeta primers and 13 Jbeta primers. Measured with immunoSEQ multiplex PCR; TCRdb has only the in-frame clones, and not every one. The sample shows roughly 77,000 clones, 10% of them seen only once. Donors were ostensibly healthy at sampling, although undocumented immune exposures were probable. Broader study findings: Among the most significant clusters, several appeared linked to common viral pathogens in a later analysis. Analyzed later, most CMV-associated TCR beta chains appeared HLA-restricted.

Comment on this clone: As yet, its antigen is unknown.

The CDR3 runs 16 residues. V lost 4 bases to trimming and J lost 2 bases; unmatched junction nucleotides: 5. Germline lookup yields CDR1 ENHRY and CDR2 SYGVKD. The chain joins TRBV10-3 to TRBJ2-3; 11 nucleotides line up with TRBD2. This sequence was found in a man in his fifties or sixties in good health and CMV-seropositive. Sequencing was performed on PBMCs. CDR3 in amino acids: CAISGTSGSPTDTQYF. In DNA form, the CDR3 reads TGTGCCATCAGTGGTACTAGCGGGAGCCCCACAGATACGCAGTATTTT.